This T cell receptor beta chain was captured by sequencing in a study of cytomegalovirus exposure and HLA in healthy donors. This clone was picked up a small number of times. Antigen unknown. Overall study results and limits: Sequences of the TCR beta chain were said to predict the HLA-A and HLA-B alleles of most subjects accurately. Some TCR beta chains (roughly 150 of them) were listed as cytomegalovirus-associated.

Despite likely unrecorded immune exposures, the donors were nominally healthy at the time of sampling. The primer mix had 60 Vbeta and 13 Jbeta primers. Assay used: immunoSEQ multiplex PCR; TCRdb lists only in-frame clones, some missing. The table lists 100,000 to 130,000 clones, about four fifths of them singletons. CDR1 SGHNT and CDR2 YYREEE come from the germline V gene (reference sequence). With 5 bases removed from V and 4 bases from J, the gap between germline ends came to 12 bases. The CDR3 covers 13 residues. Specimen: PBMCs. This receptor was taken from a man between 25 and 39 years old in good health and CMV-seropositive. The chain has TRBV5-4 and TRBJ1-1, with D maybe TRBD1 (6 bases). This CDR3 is CASSGGAFTEAFF. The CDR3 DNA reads TGTGCCAGCAGTGGGGGGGCGTTCACTGAAGCTTTCTTT.